This section outlines one T cell receptor (beta chain) sequence together with its context. Its specificity is not known. The data derive from a study of CD8 T cells in Susac syndrome. Study in general: Patients with Susac syndrome were therapy-naive, treated with corticosteroids, or treated with intravenous immunoglobulin alone when blood was collected. The study's findings and limits: The CD4+ T cell repertoire of patients with Susac syndrome showed no detectable clonal expansion.

Per germline, CDR1 PRHDT and CDR2 FYEKMQ (reference sequence). The V gene lost 4 bases and the J gene lost 3 bases, with 6 bases spanning the gap. This CDR3 spans 12 amino acids. About 0.5 to 1 ug RNA was reverse transcribed with random hexamers. Across 54 Vbeta and 13 Jbeta, immunoSEQ multiplex PCR amplified TCR beta CDR3. TCRdb reprocessed the immunoSEQ multiplex PCR reads via MiXCR and lists one record per CDR3 protein. The table lists about 190,000 distinct CDR3 sequences, 90% to 97% of them singletons. Sequencing of TCR beta covered CD8+ and CD4+ T cells obtained from blood. Sequencing was performed on CD4+ T cells from PBMCs. The chain has TRBV13 and TRBJ2-5, with D unclear. The receptor was isolated from a human donor with Susac syndrome. The CDR3 DNA reads TGTGCCAGCAGCTCAAGAAAAGAGACCCAGTACTTC. This translates into CASSSRKETQYF.